This T cell receptor (beta chain) was sequenced during a study of beta chain features in type 1 diabetes. The study's findings and limits: There were fewer insertions and more deletions at the VDJ junctions of type 1 diabetes patients.

CD4+ cells of the naive, central memory, regulatory and stem cell-like memory types were sorted via CD45RO/CCR7/CD25/CD127/CD95/CD27. The whole isolated RNA underwent reverse transcription, so sequencing captured expressed TCRB transcripts. Assay: immunoSEQ multiplex PCR; the TCRdb copy retains only in-frame clones and omits some. The profile shows fewer than 500,000 clones, roughly 13% of them singletons. With respect to this clone: The antigen remains undetermined.

This sequence originates from a man aged 30 to 45 in good health. Specimen: naive CD4+ T cells from blood.

In DNA, the CDR3 is TGCGCCAGCAGCCAAGTTGGTAGGTCTGATGGCTACACCTTC. It specifies CASSQVGRSDGYTF. The chain links TRBV4-1 to TRBJ1-2; D gene uncertain. The CDR3 is 14 amino acids. From germline, CDR1 is MGHRA and CDR2 YSYEKL. Trimming removed 1 base at V and 6 bases at J, with 12 bases between.